Shown below are 16 T cell receptor beta chains from a single sample sequenced in a study of response to subunit inactivated influenza vaccine. TCRdb re-derived calls from the RT-PCR reads in MiXCR, one entry per CDR3 protein. This sample has approximately 680,000 distinct CDR3 sequences; less than 20% occur once, and the top ten carry around 10%. Sequenced here: PBMCs from blood, sampled about 11 days after vaccination. These receptors were taken from a man between 50 and 59 years old who received an inactivated influenza vaccine.

The chain combines TRBV18 with TRBJ1-3, with 10 bases lining up with TRBD1. The germline gives CDR1 KGHSH, CDR2 LQKENI. V gave up 11 bases and J gave up 2 bases; unmatched junction bases: 3. The CDR3 has 13 amino acids. Here the CDR3 DNA reads TGTGCCGGGACAGGGGAGACTGGAAACACCATATATTTT. Its translation: CAGTGETGNTIYF.

For this clonotype: The junction departs from germline at one end; a sequencing error may be responsible. The genes are TRBV10-3 and TRBJ2-6; possibly TRBD1 for D (6 bases). CDR3 length: 13 residues. CDR1 and CDR2 (germline): ENHRY, SYGVKD. Here the CDR3 reads CAISESGAHVLTF. In DNA, the CDR3 is TGTGCCATCAGTGAGTCGGGGGCCCACGTCCTGACTTTC.

The genes are TRBV2 and TRBJ2-3; 13 bases line up with TRBD2. Germline V gives CDR1 SNHLY, CDR2 FYNNEI. CDR3 size: 19 residues. With 5 bases clipped from V and 4 bases from J, the junction kept 15 bases outside the gene matches. CDR3: CASSPVAGLAGALADTQYF. The CDR3 DNA sequence: TGTGCCAGCAGTCCCGTCGCCGGACTAGCGGGAGCATTAGCAGATACGCAGTATTTT.

This clonotype was observed a handful of times. The gene calls are TRBV6-5 and TRBJ2-2, with TRBD2 as a possible D gene (5 bases). V dropped 5 bases and J dropped 3 bases, with 7 bases sitting between them. Looked up from germline, CDR1 is MNHEY and CDR2 is SVGAGI. The CDR3 length is 13 residues. In DNA, the CDR3 is TGTGCCAGCAGTACTAGGGACACCGGGGAGCTGTTTTTT. Amino acid sequence: CASSTRDTGELFF.

The CDR3: CAISERQGSYEQYF. Written as DNA, the CDR3 is TGTGCCATCAGTGAGAGACAGGGGTCCTACGAGCAGTACTTC. The rearrangement links TRBV10-3 to TRBJ2-7, with 8 bases aligning to TRBD1. The germline gives CDR1 ENHRY, CDR2 SYGVKD. The trim removed 2 bases at V and 1 base at J, leaving 1 base unmatched. The CDR3 runs to 14 residues.

This clonotype occurred a few times. The chain recombines TRBV6-2 or TRBV6-3 with TRBJ2-3, with D perhaps matching TRBD2 (6 bases). The germline CDR1 and CDR2 sequences are MNHEY and SVGEGT. The CDR3 runs 12 residues. The V gene lost 4 bases and the J gene lost 9 bases, with 11 bases spanning the gap. The CDR3 DNA reads TGTGCCAGCAGTTCAAGACTAGAGACGCAGTATTTT. Its protein is CASSSRLETQYF.

This clonotype was detected many times. The rearrangement uses TRBV5-1 and TRBJ2-7; 8 bases are a match to TRBD1. Germline CDR1 reads SGHRS; CDR2 reads YFSETQ. The CDR3 has 15 residues. Unmatched junction bases numbered 13, after V lost 5 bases and J lost 6 bases. In DNA form, the CDR3 reads TGCGCCAGCAGATCCGAAGCCGGGACAGGCAGCGAGCAGTACTTC. Its protein product is CASRSEAGTGSEQYF.

As concerns this clonotype: Germline is not matched at one junction end, which may reflect a read error. V and J are TRBV24-1 and TRBJ2-4; TRBD2 matches at 9 bases. This CDR3 region has 16 residues. Per the germline V gene, CDR1 is KGHDR and CDR2 is SFDVKD. Here the CDR3 reads CAASDRRGGAKNIQYF. The CDR3 DNA follows: TGTGCCGCCAGTGATCGGCGGGGGGGAGCCAAAAACATTCAGTACTTC.

In this sample, this clonotype turned up a few times. V gene TRBV6-5 combines with J gene TRBJ1-3; D remains unclear. CDR3 size: 12 residues. Germline CDR1 MNHEY, CDR2 SVGAGI. V was trimmed by 7 bases and J by 0 bases, leaving 4 bases between them. The chain's CDR3 is CASIGSGNTIYF. CDR3 bases: TGTGCCAGCATTGGCTCTGGAAACACCATATATTTT.

This chain connects TRBV5-1 to TRBJ2-3; 9 bases align to TRBD1. CDR1 is SGHRS and CDR2 is YFSETQ in the germline V gene. V lost 4 bases to trimming and J lost 5 bases; unmatched junction nucleotides: 11. The CDR3 sequence is 16 residues long. CDR3 DNA sequence: TGCGCCAGCAGCCCAAGGACAGGGGATGAGGAAGATACGCAGTATTTT. It yields the protein CASSPRTGDEEDTQYF.

The chain combines TRBV4-3 with TRBJ2-3; possibly TRBD2 for D (5 bases). The germline gives CDR1 LGHNA, CDR2 YSLEER. The CDR3 length is 18 residues. V dropped 4 bases and J dropped 0 bases, with 20 bases sitting between them. CDR3 residues: CASSRFTTGITSTDTQYF. Written as DNA, the CDR3 is TGCGCCAGCAGCCGTTTCACGACGGGGATTACTAGCACAGATACGCAGTATTTT.

The rearrangement links TRBV12-3 or TRBV12-4 to TRBJ1-5; D remains unclear. The CDR3 runs to 13 residues. Trimming cost V 6 bases and J 9 bases, with 15 bases left between them. CDR3 sequence (DNA): TGTGCCAGCAGCTCTGATTTCGGTCGGCCCCAGCATTTT. Amino acids: CASSSDFGRPQHF.

This clonotype was seen more than once but under ten times. The chain is built from TRBV28 and TRBJ2-4; 8 bases map to TRBD1. CDR3 length: 18 amino acids. V lost 6 bases, J lost 0 bases, and 13 bases stayed unmatched. Germline CDR1 reads MDHEN; CDR2 reads SYDVKM. DNA for the CDR3: TGTGCCAGCAGGTATACCGGGACAGGCATAATAGCCAAAAACATTCAGTACTTC. Translation gives CASRYTGTGIIAKNIQYF.

The V call is TRBV6-1, the J call TRBJ2-5; 7 bases are shared with TRBD2. CDR3 length: 14 amino acids. V lost 6 bases to trimming and J lost 1 base; unmatched junction nucleotides: 5. From germline, CDR1 is MNHNS and CDR2 SASEGT. Written as DNA, the CDR3 is TGTGCCAGCAGGGGTGGGACTACCCAAGAGACCCAGTACTTC. Residues: CASRGGTTQETQYF.

This clonotype was picked up a small number of times. This sequence joins TRBV7-9 and TRBJ2-5; D perhaps matches TRBD1 (5 bases). This CDR3 has 17 amino acids. From germline, CDR1 is SEHNR and CDR2 FQNEAQ (reference sequence). V was shortened by 1 base and J by 2 bases, with 17 bases between the two germline ends. The CDR3 region has the DNA TGTGCCAGCAGCTTAGGACAGCTTACCACCAGACAAGAGACCCAGTACTTC. Translation gives CASSLGQLTTRQETQYF.

The V and J genes are TRBV7-9 and TRBJ1-2, with a possible D match to TRBD1 (6 bases). The V gene's germline CDR1 is SEHNR and CDR2 FQNEAQ (reference sequence). The V gene lost 0 bases and the J gene lost 2 bases, with 10 bases spanning the gap. The CDR3 totals 15 residues. The DNA of the CDR3 is TGTGCCAGCAGCTTAGCCCGAACAGGGAACTATGGCTACACCTTC. As protein: CASSLARTGNYGYTF.